A selection of T cell receptor beta chains follows, all from one sample in a study of blood T cells in healthy people across ages. TCRdb reanalysed the 5' RACE reads using MiXCR and keeps one entry per CDR3 protein. The table records fewer than 1,000,000 distinct CDR3 sequences, 35% to 60% of them present only once. Sample: blood. The receptors originated from a man aged 80 or over in good health. Each CDR3 is given without its conserved first and last residue. Rows give clone size only sometimes, using once, few, many, or a class for an expanded clone.

>few|TRBV7-2|17
ASSWSSAGTSGRDNEQY
>few|TRBV5-1|14
ASSLWGTGHTDTQY
>NA|TRBV7-3|14
ASSPGGHAAGNEQF
>few|TRBV2|12
ASSELGRENEQF
>few|TRBV27|14
ASSLSDGGGRETQY
>NA|TRBV6-5|12
ASARNSGANVLT
>few|TRBV7-3|12
ASSPGSGRDTQY
>NA|TRBV7-2|12
ASSSWTATYEQY
>few|TRBV20-1|15
SARSLAVQKSYNEQF
>few|TRBV29-1|9
SAGEYESYT
>NA|TRBV28|10
ASSTSGRPQY
>NA|TRBV20-1|15
SARDNWDRGPYNEQF
>NA|TRBV27|12
ASSKVAGVDEQF